The T cell receptor beta chain described here comes from a study of beta chain features in type 1 diabetes. Study-level results: Patients' naive, central memory and regulatory TCRB repertoires appeared more alike than those of healthy donors. VDJ junctions from type 1 diabetes patients carried fewer insertions and larger deletions.

Sequenced material consisted of expressed TCRB transcripts (all of the isolated RNA was reverse transcribed). The method was immunoSEQ multiplex PCR; TCRdb's version includes in-frame clones alone and lacks a portion of them. The sample gives under 250,000 clones, approximately 10% of which show up once; 1% to 1.5% is in the top ten. This clone was found a few times. Its antigen is not identified. The source is a man aged 18 to 29 in good health. The sequenced sample was central memory CD4+ T cells from blood.

Here the CDR3 DNA reads TGTGCCTGGAGCCCCAGGGGGTCAGGCAATCAGCCCCAGCATTTT. Its translation: CAWSPRGSGNQPQHF. This sequence joins TRBV30 and TRBJ1-5, with 7 positions matching TRBD1. Per the germline V gene, CDR1 is GTSNPN and CDR2 is SVGIG (reference sequence). V lost 3 bases to trimming and J lost 2 bases; unmatched junction nucleotides: 7. CDR3 length: 15 residues.